This paragraph covers one T cell receptor (beta chain) sequence. This record comes from a study of blood T cell repertoires in COVID-19. Study as a whole: The study drew acute and convalescent COVID-19 samples from the United States, Italy and Spain. PBMCs, B-cell-depleted T cells, or T cells provided the cDNA or gDNA that made up the material.

In the authors' methods: Estimated nucleated cell counts came from reference gene primer amplification. This table comes from immunoSEQ multiplex PCR, and its TCRdb copy is limited to in-frame clones, with some not included. V and J calls and clone size are those listed in that table; D and trimming were worked out from the DNA. Among about 190,000 clones listed, about 90% were seen once. Trimming pared 0 bases from V and 0 bases from J, leaving 25 bases between. The CDR3 is 21 amino acids. Germline assignment: CDR1 SGHRS and CDR2 YFSETQ. This clonotype originated in a man in his sixties with active or convalescent COVID-19. The source material was peripheral blood. The chain has TRBV5-1 and TRBJ1-3; D remains ambiguous. CDR3 sequence (DNA): TGCGCCAGCAGCTTGGCCCGAAGTAGTTTGGAGACCGCCACCTCTGGAAACACCATATATTTT. Amino acid sequence: CASSLARSSLETATSGNTIYF.